This T cell receptor beta chain was recovered during a study of blood T cell repertoires in COVID-19. This CDR3 has 16 amino acids. With 8 bases clipped from V and 0 bases from J, the junction kept 10 bases outside the gene matches. Germline CDR1 and CDR2: LNHDA and SQIVND (reference sequence). Assay used: immunoSEQ multiplex PCR; TCRdb lists only in-frame clones, some missing. The data contain about 140,000 clones, about 87% of them singletons. This chain uses TRBV19 with TRBJ1-3; 7 nucleotides agree with TRBD1. Sequencing used peripheral blood. This clonotype originated in a woman of 80 years or more with acute or convalescent COVID-19. The CDR3 reads CASLNRGEGSGNTIYF. In DNA, the CDR3 is TGTGCCAGTCTGAACAGGGGAGAGGGCTCTGGAAACACCATATATTTT.